This TCR beta chain was identified during a study of PD-L1 blockade in urothelial cancer. Study-level points and caveats: Pretreatment clonality of the blood TCR repertoire below the median was predictive of superior survival.

CDR1 is LNHDA and CDR2 is SQIVND in the germline V gene (reference sequence). The CDR3 loop spans 12 amino acids. Trimming shortened V by 7 bases and J by 6 bases, and 9 bases separated the two germline ends. This clone appeared a few times. Antigen: not known. Stated time point: peripheral blood 6 weeks after treatment start. Synthetic TCR analog templates were added to each PCR reaction. Clones were sequenced by immunoSEQ multiplex PCR, and TCRdb holds only the in-frame ones, with some missing. The repertoire holds more than 60,000 clones, with more than 70% as singletons. The TCR comes from a man aged 55 to 69 with urothelial cancer. The chain uses TRBV19 and TRBJ1-4; D is undetermined. Material: PBMCs, obtained around atezolizumab (anti-PD-L1) treatment. The CDR3 sequence: CASIGEDEKLFF. The CDR3 DNA reads as TGTGCCAGTATCGGGGAAGATGAAAAACTGTTTTTT.